What follows are 26 T cell receptor beta chains derived from one specimen sequenced in a study of cytomegalovirus exposure and HLA in healthy donors. The PCR ran on 60 Vbeta and 13 Jbeta primers. Clones were read by immunoSEQ multiplex PCR, and TCRdb kept only the in-frame ones, dropping some. The repertoire holds more than 100,000 clones, with more than 75% as singletons. The sample was PBMCs. The receptors stem from a woman in her thirties in good health and CMV-seronegative.

The chain is built from TRBV4-2 and TRBJ2-7; D perhaps matches TRBD1 (6 bases). This CDR3 comprises 21 residues. Germline V lookup: CDR1 LGHNA, CDR2 YNFKEQ. Trimming cost V 4 bases and J 0 bases, with 31 bases left between them. The CDR3 DNA sequence: TGTGCCAGCAGCCCGCGAGGCCAAGTCGTGACCGGGACATACAGCTCCTACGAGCAGTACTTC. It translates to CASSPRGQVVTGTYSSYEQYF.

The chain uses TRBV30 and TRBJ1-1, with a tentative D call TRBD1 (6 bases). There are 13 residues in the CDR3. Germline V CDR1 and CDR2: GTSNPN, SVGIG (reference sequence). V lost 6 bases and J lost 0, with 11 bases in between. The CDR3 loop reads CACHRVLNTEAFF. The CDR3 nucleotides read TGTGCCTGCCACAGGGTTTTGAACACTGAAGCTTTCTTT.

The genes are TRBV7-9 and TRBJ2-7; D unresolved. V was clipped by 2 bases and J by 3 bases, with 5 bases between them. CDR1 is SEHNR, CDR2 FQNEAQ, per germline (reference sequence). This CDR3 has 12 residues. The CDR3 protein is CASSLTDYEQYF. The DNA for the CDR3 is TGTGCCAGCAGCTTAACAGACTACGAGCAGTACTTC.

The chain links TRBV19 to TRBJ2-5; D possibly corresponds to TRBD2 (6 bases). Germline V gene lookup returns CDR1 LNHDA and CDR2 SQIVND (reference sequence). The CDR3 is 13 amino acids. Trimming took 9 bases from V and 5 from J, leaving 16 bases between them. CDR3 sequence (DNA): TGTGCCAGCGGACTATGGGGCGGTGAGACCCAGTACTTC. This codes for CASGLWGGETQYF.

The rearrangement joins TRBV6-1 to TRBJ1-1; D may be TRBD1 (5 bases). The germline CDR1 and CDR2 sequences are MNHNS and SASEGT. CDR3 length equals 16 residues. The ends were cut back, 3 bases at V and 3 bases at J, with 17 bases in the middle. CDR3 amino acids: CASSERGARGYTEAFF. In DNA, the CDR3 is TGTGCCAGCAGTGAGAGGGGAGCGCGGGGGTACACTGAAGCTTTCTTT.

The chain carries TRBV5-6 and TRBJ1-2, with TRBD1 as a possible D gene (5 bases). The CDR3 contains 15 residues. Germline V gives CDR1 SGHDT, CDR2 YYEEEE. Trimming removed 0 bases from V and 8 bases from J, with 17 bases in between. CDR3 DNA sequence: TGTGCCAGCAGCTTGGGGGCAGGGTGGGTCTACGGCTACACCTTC. Translating it yields CASSLGAGWVYGYTF.

In this sample, this clone turned up a few times. The gene calls are TRBV4-1 and TRBJ1-1, with D hard to call. CDR1 and CDR2 (germline): MGHRA, YSYEKL. The V end lost 1 base, the J end lost 5 bases, and 8 bases lay between the germline ends. This CDR3 contains 13 residues. The DNA of the CDR3 is TGCGCCAGCAGCCAAGGGACTGTGACTGAAGCTTTCTTT. This gives the protein CASSQGTVTEAFF.

The chain uses TRBV2 and TRBJ1-5; a weak D match, TRBD1 (5 bases). Germline values: CDR1 SNHLY, CDR2 FYNNEI. The CDR3 covers 13 residues. V was trimmed by 5 bases and J by 6 bases, leaving 11 bases between them. CDR3: CASSQGEGQPQHF. The CDR3, as DNA: TGTGCCAGCAGTCAAGGGGAGGGTCAGCCCCAGCATTTT.

The V gene is TRBV10-3, the J gene TRBJ2-7; D gene uncertain. The CDR3 is 14 residues long. V gave up 0 bases and J gave up 7 bases, with 13 bases separating them. Germline CDR1 and CDR2: ENHRY and SYGVKD. The CDR3 DNA follows: TGTGCCATCAGTGAGTCGTCTACCATTCAAGAGCAGTACTTC. This gives the protein CAISESSTIQEQYF.

CDR3 in DNA: TGTGCCTGGAGTGTAAAATGGACAGGGGCTGAAGCTTTCTTT. Residues: CAWSVKWTGAEAFF. The chain combines TRBV30 with TRBJ1-1, with 9 nucleotides matching TRBD1. In germline, CDR1 is GTSNPN, CDR2 SVGIG (reference sequence). J was trimmed by 6 bases and V by 0 bases; bases with no gene match: 5. The CDR3 runs 14 residues. The full variable domain, completed using reference TRBV30 and TRBJ1-1, is SQTIHQWPATLVQPVGSPLSLECTVEGTSNPNLYWYRQAAGRGLQLLFYSVGIGQISSEVPQNLSASRPQDRQFILSSKKLLLSDSGFYLCAWSVKWTGAEAFFGQGTRLTVV.

The DNA of the CDR3 is TGTGCCAGTAGCCTCGCAGGGGGCAAATCCTACGAGCAGTACTTC. Residues: CASSLAGGKSYEQYF. The gene calls are TRBV19 and TRBJ2-7; 8 bases fit TRBD1. There are 15 residues in the CDR3. Trimming at V came to 6 bases and at J to 1 base, leaving 8 bases not matched to a gene. CDR1 and CDR2 (germline): LNHDA, SQIVND (reference sequence).

The genes are TRBV6-5 and TRBJ1-5; 9 positions match TRBD1. Trimming took 6 bases from V and 5 from J; bases not matched to a gene: 5. The CDR3 has 14 amino acids. Looked up from germline, CDR1 is MNHEY and CDR2 is SVGAGI. The CDR3 is CASSPDRGYQPQHF. The CDR3 coding sequence is TGTGCCAGCAGCCCCGACAGGGGGTATCAGCCCCAGCATTTT.

The V call is TRBV6-6, the J call TRBJ2-7; 8 bases align to TRBD2. CDR1 and CDR2 from the germline V gene are MNHNY and SVGAGI (reference sequence). V was clipped by 0 bases and J by 1 base; unmatched bases: 5. The CDR3 is 16 residues long. The chain's CDR3 is CASSYSMLAGSYEQYF. The DNA of the CDR3 is TGTGCCAGCAGTTACTCGATGTTAGCGGGGTCCTACGAGCAGTACTTC.

This rearrangement joins TRBV2 to TRBJ2-7, with 11 bases matching TRBD1. The CDR3 consists of 14 residues. Germline V gene data show CDR1 as SNHLY and CDR2 as FYNNEI. J gave up 7 bases and V 6 bases, and 8 bases lay outside the gene matches. This chain's CDR3 is CASSDGQGAFEQYF. The CDR3 bases are TGTGCCAGCAGCGACGGACAGGGGGCGTTTGAGCAGTACTTC. The entire variable domain, with the rest obtained from reference TRBV2 and TRBJ2-7, is as follows: EPEVTQTPSHQVTQMGQEVILRCVPISNHLYFYWYRQILGQKVEFLVSFYNNEISEKSEIFDDQFSVERPDGSNFTLKIRSTKLEDSAMYFCASSDGQGAFEQYFGPGTRLTVT.

The V and J genes are TRBV28 and TRBJ2-2, with 9 positions matching TRBD2. V gave up 5 bases and J gave up 2 bases; unmatched junction bases: 12. Germline V gene sequence: CDR1 MDHEN, CDR2 SYDVKM. The CDR3 spans 18 residues. The CDR3 nucleotides read TGTGCCAGCAGTCTCATGCTTGTAGCGGGGGTTAACACCGGGGAGCTGTTTTTT. It specifies CASSLMLVAGVNTGELFF.

The chain couples TRBV5-6 to TRBJ1-1, with D unclear. This CDR3 has 15 residues. V lost 1 base to trimming and J lost 0 bases, with 10 bases between them. The germline CDR1 and CDR2 sequences are SGHDT and YYEEEE. This CDR3 reads CASSLLYRMNTEAFF. The CDR3 DNA follows: TGTGCCAGCAGCTTGTTATACAGAATGAACACTGAAGCTTTCTTT.

The CDR3 reads CASSLVWGQSYEQYF. For the CDR3, the DNA is TGTGCCAGCAGCTTAGTTTGGGGACAGTCCTACGAGCAGTACTTC. The J gene is TRBJ2-7, the V gene TRBV7-2; 7 positions agree with TRBD1. The CDR3 is 15 amino acids. Germline V CDR1 and CDR2: SGHTA, FQGNSA. V shed 1 base, J shed 1 base, and the junction held 4 bases outside the gene matches.

CDR3 bases: TGTGCCAGCATTGCTAACAGCCTTGGAAACACCATATATTTT. Translation gives CASIANSLGNTIYF. This chain links TRBV28 with TRBJ1-3; D is unclear. The CDR3 totals 14 residues. Trimming stripped 7 bases from V and 3 bases from J, with 13 bases between. Germline V lookup: CDR1 MDHEN, CDR2 SYDVKM.

The rearrangement links TRBV6-5 to TRBJ2-3, with D perhaps TRBD2 (5 bases). This CDR3 comprises 16 residues. The V end lost 0 bases, the J end lost 1 base, and 11 bases lay between the germline ends. In germline, CDR1 is MNHEY, CDR2 SVGAGI. CDR3 bases: TGTGCCAGCAGTTACTCAACCCCAGCGGGCACAGATACGCAGTATTTT. Translating gives CASSYSTPAGTDTQYF.

The chain uses TRBV19 and TRBJ2-3; 8 nucleotides align to TRBD1. Germline-derived CDR1 and CDR2 are LNHDA and SQIVND (reference sequence). V gave up 6 bases and J gave up 0 bases; unmatched junction bases: 8. This CDR3 comprises 16 residues. CDR3 sequence: CASRAPGQVSTDTQYF. The CDR3, as DNA: TGTGCCAGTAGGGCGCCGGGACAGGTGAGCACAGATACGCAGTATTTT.

The rearrangement uses TRBV28 and TRBJ2-7, with TRBD1 matching 7 bases. The CDR3 sequence is 15 residues long. V was pared by 3 bases and J by 3 bases, with 8 bases of the junction left unmatched. Germline-derived CDR1 and CDR2 are MDHEN and SYDVKM. CDR3 sequence reads: CASSFRYRGLYEQYF. The DNA of the CDR3 is TGTGCCAGCAGTTTTAGGTACAGGGGCCTCTACGAGCAGTACTTC.

This clone has a handful of counts. The chain carries TRBV5-1 and TRBJ2-3; a weak D match, TRBD2 (6 bases). Per germline, CDR1 SGHRS and CDR2 YFSETQ. V lost 4 bases and J lost 6, with 15 bases in between. This CDR3 is 14 amino acids long. Written as DNA, the CDR3 is TGCGCCAGCAGCCCAGCGACGGGGGTGGATACGCAGTATTTT. It yields the protein CASSPATGVDTQYF. Complete variable domain (other parts from reference TRBV5-1 and TRBJ2-3): KAGVTQTPRYLIKTRGQQVTLSCSPISGHRSVSWYQQTPGQGLQFLFEYFSETQRNKGNFPGRFSGRQFSNSRSEMNVSTLELGDSALYLCASSPATGVDTQYFGPGTRLTVL.

The rearrangement joins TRBV28 to TRBJ2-7, with D tentatively TRBD2 (6 bases). This CDR3 contains 16 residues. V was shortened by 1 base and J by 1 base, with 14 bases between the two germline ends. CDR1 MDHEN and CDR2 SYDVKM come from the germline V gene. This chain's CDR3 is CASSLFSAGTSYEQYF. The CDR3 bases are TGTGCCAGCAGTTTATTCTCGGCGGGGACTTCCTACGAGCAGTACTTC.

The chain carries TRBV9 and TRBJ1-2; 8 nucleotides line up with TRBD1. J gave up 4 bases and V 3 bases, and 5 bases lay outside the gene matches. Germline CDR1 reads SGDLS; CDR2 reads YYNGEE. CDR3 length: 14 amino acids. The CDR3 loop is CASSGTGSFYGYTF. The CDR3 DNA follows: TGTGCCAGCAGCGGGACAGGGTCATTCTATGGCTACACCTTC.

CDR3 residues: CASSSYSLPTQYF. The DNA for the CDR3 is TGTGCCAGCAGTTCCTATTCCCTACCTACGCAGTATTTT. This sequence joins TRBV27 and TRBJ2-3; D gene uncertain. This CDR3 has 13 residues. Trimming shortened V by 4 bases and J by 8 bases, and 13 bases separated the two germline ends. Germline values: CDR1 MNHEY, CDR2 SMNVEV (reference sequence).

The V and J genes are TRBV7-9 and TRBJ2-4; D is perhaps TRBD2 (6 bases). V lost 4 bases to trimming and J lost 6 bases, with 19 bases between them. Germline CDR1 is SEHNR and CDR2 is FQNEAQ (reference sequence). This CDR3 is 16 amino acids long. The CDR3 DNA sequence: TGTGCCAGCAGCTCAACATCCGCCGAGGGAGGAAACATTCAGTACTTC. It translates to CASSSTSAEGGNIQYF.